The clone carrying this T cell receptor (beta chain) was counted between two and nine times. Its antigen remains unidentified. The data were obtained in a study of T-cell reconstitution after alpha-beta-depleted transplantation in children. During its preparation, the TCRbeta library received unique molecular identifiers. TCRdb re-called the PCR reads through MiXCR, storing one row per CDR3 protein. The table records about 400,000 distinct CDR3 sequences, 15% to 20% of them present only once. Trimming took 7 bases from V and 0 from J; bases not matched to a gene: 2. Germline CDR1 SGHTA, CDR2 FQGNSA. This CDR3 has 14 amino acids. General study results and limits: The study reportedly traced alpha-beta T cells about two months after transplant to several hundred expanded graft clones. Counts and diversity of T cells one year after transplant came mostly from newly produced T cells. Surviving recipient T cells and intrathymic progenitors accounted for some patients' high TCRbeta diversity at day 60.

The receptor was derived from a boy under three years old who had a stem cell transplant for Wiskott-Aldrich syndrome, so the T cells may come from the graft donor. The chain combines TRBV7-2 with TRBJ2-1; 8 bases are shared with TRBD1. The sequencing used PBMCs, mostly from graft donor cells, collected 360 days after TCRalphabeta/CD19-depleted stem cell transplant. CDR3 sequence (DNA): TGTGCCAGCACCGACAGGGGCTCCTACAATGAGCAGTTCTTC. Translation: CASTDRGSYNEQFF.